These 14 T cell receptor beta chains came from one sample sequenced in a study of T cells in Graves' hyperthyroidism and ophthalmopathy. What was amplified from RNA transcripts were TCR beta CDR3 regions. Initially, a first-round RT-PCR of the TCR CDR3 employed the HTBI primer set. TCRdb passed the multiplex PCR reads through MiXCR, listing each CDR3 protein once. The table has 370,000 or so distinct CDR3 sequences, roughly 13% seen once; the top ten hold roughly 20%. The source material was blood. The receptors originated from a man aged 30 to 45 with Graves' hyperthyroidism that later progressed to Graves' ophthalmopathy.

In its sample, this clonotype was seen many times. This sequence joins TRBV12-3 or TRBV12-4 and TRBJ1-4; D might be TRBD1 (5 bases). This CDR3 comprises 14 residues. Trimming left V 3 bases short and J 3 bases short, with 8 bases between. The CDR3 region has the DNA TGTGCCAGCAGTTTTGGGGCCTCTAATGAAAAACTGTTTTTT. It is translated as CASSFGASNEKLFF.

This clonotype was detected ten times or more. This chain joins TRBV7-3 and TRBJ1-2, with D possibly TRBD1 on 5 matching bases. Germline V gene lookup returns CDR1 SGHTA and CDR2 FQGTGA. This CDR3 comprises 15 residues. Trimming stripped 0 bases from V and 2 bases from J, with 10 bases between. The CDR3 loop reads CASSLTGTENYGYTF. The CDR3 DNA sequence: TGTGCCAGCAGCTTAACCGGGACGGAGAACTATGGCTACACCTTC.

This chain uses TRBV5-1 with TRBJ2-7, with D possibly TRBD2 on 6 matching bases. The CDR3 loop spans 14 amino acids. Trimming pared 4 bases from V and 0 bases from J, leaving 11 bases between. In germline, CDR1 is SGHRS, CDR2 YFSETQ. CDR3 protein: CASSQGLISYEQYF. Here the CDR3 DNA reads TGCGCCAGCAGCCAGGGACTGATCTCCTACGAGCAGTACTTC.

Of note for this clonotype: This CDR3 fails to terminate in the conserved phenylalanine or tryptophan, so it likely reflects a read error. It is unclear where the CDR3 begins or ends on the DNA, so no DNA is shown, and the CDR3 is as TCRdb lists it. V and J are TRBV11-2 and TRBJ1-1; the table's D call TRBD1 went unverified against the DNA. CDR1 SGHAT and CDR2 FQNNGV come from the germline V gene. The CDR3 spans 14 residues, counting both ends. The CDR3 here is CASSLTGGATEALL.

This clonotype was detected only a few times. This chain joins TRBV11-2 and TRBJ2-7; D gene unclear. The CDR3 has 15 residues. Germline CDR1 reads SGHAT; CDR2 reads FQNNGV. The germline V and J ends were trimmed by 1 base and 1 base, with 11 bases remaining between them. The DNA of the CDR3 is TGTGCCAGCAGCTTAGCGGCAGCATCTTCCTACGAGCAGTACTTC. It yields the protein CASSLAAASSYEQYF.

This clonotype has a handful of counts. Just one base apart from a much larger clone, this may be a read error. The CDR3, as DNA: TGTGCCAGCAGTGGCCCCGGGACAGGGAGCGGCTACACCTTC. Translating gives CASSGPGTGSGYTF. The rearrangement joins TRBV28 to TRBJ1-2; TRBD1 matches 9 bases. The J segment lost 8 bases and the V segment lost 5 bases, leaving 9 bases of the junction unmatched. The CDR3 is made up of 14 amino acids. Germline-derived CDR1 and CDR2 are MDHEN and SYDVKM.

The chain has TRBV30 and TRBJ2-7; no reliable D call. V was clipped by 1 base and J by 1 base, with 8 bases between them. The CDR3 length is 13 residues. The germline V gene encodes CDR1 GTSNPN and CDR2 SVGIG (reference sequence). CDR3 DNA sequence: TGTGCCTGGAGTGCAGACCGGTCCTACGAGCAGTACTTC. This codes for CAWSADRSYEQYF.

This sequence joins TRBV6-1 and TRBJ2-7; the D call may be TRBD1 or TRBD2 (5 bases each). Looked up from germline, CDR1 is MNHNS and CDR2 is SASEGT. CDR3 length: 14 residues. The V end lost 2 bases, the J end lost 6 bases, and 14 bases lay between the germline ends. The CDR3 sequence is CASSEFWGTAEQYF. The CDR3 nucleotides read TGTGCCAGCAGTGAATTTTGGGGGACGGCCGAGCAGTACTTC.

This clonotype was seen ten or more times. Written as DNA, the CDR3 is TGTGCCAGCCTTTCGTTCGGGGGAAACTCCTACAATGAGCAGTTCTTC. Translated: CASLSFGGNSYNEQFF. This chain links TRBV6-2 or TRBV6-3 with TRBJ2-1, with D perhaps matching TRBD2 (6 bases). CDR1 and CDR2 from the germline V gene are MNHEY and SVGEGT. The CDR3 spans 16 residues. Between the trimmed V and J ends, which lost 8 bases and 0 bases, there was a span of 17 bases.

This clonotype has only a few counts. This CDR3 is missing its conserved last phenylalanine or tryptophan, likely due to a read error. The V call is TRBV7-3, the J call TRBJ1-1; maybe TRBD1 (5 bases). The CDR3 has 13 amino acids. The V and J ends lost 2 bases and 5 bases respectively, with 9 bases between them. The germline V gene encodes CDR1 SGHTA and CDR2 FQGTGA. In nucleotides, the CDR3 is TGTGCCAGCAGCTTAGGGGCGGGGACTGAAGCTTTCCTT. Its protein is CASSLGAGTEAFL.

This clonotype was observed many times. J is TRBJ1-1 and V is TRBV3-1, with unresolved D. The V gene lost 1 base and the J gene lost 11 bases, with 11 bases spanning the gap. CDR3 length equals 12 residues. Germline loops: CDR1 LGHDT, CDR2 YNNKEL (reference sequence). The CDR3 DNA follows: TGTGCCAGCAGCCAAGCCAGAGAGAGGGCTTTCTTT. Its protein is CASSQARERAFF.

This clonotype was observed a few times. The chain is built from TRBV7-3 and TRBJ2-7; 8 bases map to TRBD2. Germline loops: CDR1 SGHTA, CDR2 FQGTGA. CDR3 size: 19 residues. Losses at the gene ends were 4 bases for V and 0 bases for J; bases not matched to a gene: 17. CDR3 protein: CASSSGPRLAGGSSYEQYF. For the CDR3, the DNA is TGTGCCAGCAGCTCGGGACCGAGGCTGGCGGGGGGTTCCTCCTACGAGCAGTACTTC. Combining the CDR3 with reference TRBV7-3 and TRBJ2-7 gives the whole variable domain GAGVSQTPSNKVTEKGKYVELRCDPISGHTALYWYRQSLGQGPEFLIYFQGTGAADDSGLPNDRFFAVRPEGSVSTLKIQRTERGDSAVYLCASSSGPRLAGGSSYEQYFGPGTRLTVT.

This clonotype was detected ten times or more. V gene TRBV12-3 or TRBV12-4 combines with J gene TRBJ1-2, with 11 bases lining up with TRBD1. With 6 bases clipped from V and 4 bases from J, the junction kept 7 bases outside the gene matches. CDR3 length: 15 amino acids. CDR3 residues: CASRPGQGVGYGYTF. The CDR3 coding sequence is TGTGCCAGCAGACCGGGACAGGGGGTAGGCTATGGCTACACCTTC.

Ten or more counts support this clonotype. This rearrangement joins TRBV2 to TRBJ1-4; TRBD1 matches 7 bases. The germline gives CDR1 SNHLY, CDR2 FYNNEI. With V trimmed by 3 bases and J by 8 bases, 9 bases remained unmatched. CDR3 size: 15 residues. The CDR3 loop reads CASSDPGGSFEKLFF. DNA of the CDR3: TGTGCCAGCAGTGACCCAGGGGGGAGTTTCGAAAAACTGTTTTTT. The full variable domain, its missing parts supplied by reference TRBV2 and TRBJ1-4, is EPEVTQTPSHQVTQMGQEVILRCVPISNHLYFYWYRQILGQKVEFLVSFYNNEISEKSEIFDDQFSVERPDGSNFTLKIRSTKLEDSAMYFCASSDPGGSFEKLFFGSGTQLSVL.